The T cell receptor (beta chain) under discussion was sequenced for a study of blood T cell repertoires in COVID-19. Original processing methods: Amplification of reference gene primers was used by the study to estimate nucleated cell counts. Profiled with immunoSEQ multiplex PCR; TCRdb holds only in-frame clones, not every one. V, J and clone size reflect that table, while D and trimming were determined from the DNA. The profile covers about 160,000 clones, with around four fifths appearing a single time and less than 9% taken by the ten largest. Trimming removed 0 bases from V and 4 bases from J, with 10 bases in between. This CDR3 is built from 15 residues. Germline values: CDR1 SGDLS, CDR2 YYNGEE.

The chain uses TRBV9 and TRBJ1-4; D may be TRBD1 (6 bases). Sequenced: peripheral blood. The clonotype comes from a middle-aged man who had recovered from COVID-19. CDR3 sequence: CASSVDEGVNEKLFF. The CDR3 region has the DNA TGTGCCAGCAGCGTAGATGAGGGGGTTAATGAAAAACTGTTTTTT.